This T cell receptor beta chain was identified during a study of T cells in localized non-small cell lung cancer. Repertoires were generated with immunoSEQ multiplex PCR, while TCRdb's copy carries only in-frame clones and drops some. The data hold fewer than 25,000 clones, with more than 85% observed a single time. With 6 bases removed from V and 0 bases from J, the gap between germline ends came to 3 bases. The CDR3 contains 11 residues. Germline V gene data show CDR1 as SGHTA and CDR2 as FQGNSA. The sample holds one count of this clone. The chain carries TRBV7-2 and TRBJ2-7; D uncertain. This receptor was taken from a man aged 40-75 years with stage III squamous cell lung carcinoma. The sample here was peripheral blood, taken before any cancer treatment. As DNA, the CDR3 is TGTGCCAGCAGTCCCTCCTACGAGCAGTACTTC. This gives the protein CASSPSYEQYF.